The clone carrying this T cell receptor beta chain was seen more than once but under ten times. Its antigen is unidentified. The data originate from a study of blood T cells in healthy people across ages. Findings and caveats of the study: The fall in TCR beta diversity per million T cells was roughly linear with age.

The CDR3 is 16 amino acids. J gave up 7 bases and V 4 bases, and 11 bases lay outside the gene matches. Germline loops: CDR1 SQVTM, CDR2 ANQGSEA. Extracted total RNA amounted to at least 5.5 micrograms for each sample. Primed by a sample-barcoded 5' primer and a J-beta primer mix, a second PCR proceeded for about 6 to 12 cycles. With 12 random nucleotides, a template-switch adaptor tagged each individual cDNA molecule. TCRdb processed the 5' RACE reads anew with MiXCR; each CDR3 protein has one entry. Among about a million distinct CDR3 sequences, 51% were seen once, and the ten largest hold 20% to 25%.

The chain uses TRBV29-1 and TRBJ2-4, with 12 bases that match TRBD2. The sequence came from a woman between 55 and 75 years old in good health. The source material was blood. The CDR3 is CSVVVLTSGSGNIQYF. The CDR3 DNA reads TGCAGCGTTGTAGTTTTGACTAGCGGGAGTGGGAACATTCAGTACTTC.